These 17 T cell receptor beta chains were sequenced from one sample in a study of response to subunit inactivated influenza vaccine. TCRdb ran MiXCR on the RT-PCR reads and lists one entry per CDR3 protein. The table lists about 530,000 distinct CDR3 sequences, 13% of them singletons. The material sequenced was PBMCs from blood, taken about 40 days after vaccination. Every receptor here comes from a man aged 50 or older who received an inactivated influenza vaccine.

CDR3 region: CASSPFAGEQFF. The CDR3 bases are TGTGCCAGCAGCCCCTTTGCGGGTGAGCAGTTCTTC. V is TRBV7-9 and J is TRBJ2-1, with TRBD2 as a possible D gene (5 bases). Germline CDR1 is SEHNR and CDR2 is FQNEAQ (reference sequence). The CDR3 loop spans 12 amino acids. V shed 5 bases and J shed 9 bases, with 11 bases lying between them.

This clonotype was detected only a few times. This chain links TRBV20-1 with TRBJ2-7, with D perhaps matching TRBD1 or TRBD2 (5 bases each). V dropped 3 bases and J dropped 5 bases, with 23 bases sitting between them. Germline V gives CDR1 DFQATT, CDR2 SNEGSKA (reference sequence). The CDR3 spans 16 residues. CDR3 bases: TGCAGTGCTAGGGCACTCCAGCGGACCAGGGTCGACGAGCAGTACTTC. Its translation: CSARALQRTRVDEQYF.

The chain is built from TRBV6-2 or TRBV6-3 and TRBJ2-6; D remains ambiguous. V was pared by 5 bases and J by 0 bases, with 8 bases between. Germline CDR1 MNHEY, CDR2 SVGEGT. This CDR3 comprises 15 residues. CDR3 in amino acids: CASSKQSSGANVLTF. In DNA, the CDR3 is TGTGCCAGCAGTAAACAAAGCTCTGGGGCCAACGTCCTGACTTTC.

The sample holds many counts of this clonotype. The CDR3 DNA follows: TGTGCCAGCAGCTTACGGGACGGTAACTATGGCTACACCTTC. This encodes CASSLRDGNYGYTF. The chain couples TRBV5-5 to TRBJ1-2; D may be TRBD1 (5 bases). CDR1 is SGHKS and CDR2 is YYEKEE in the germline V gene (reference sequence). V lost 2 bases to trimming and J lost 1 base, with 9 bases between them. The CDR3 sequence is 14 residues long.

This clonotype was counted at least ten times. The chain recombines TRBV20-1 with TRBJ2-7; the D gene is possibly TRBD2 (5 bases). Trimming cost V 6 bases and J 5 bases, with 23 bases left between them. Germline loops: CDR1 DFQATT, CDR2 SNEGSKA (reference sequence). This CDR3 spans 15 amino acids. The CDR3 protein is CSADGRLRAADEQYF. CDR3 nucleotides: TGCAGTGCCGATGGGCGGTTGCGGGCGGCGGACGAGCAGTACTTC.

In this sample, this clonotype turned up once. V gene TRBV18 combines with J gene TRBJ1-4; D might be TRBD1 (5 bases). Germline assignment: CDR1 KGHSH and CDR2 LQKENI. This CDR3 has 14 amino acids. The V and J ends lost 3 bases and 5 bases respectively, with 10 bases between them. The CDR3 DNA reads TGTGCCAGCTCACCGGGACGGGAGAATGAAAAACTGTTTTTT. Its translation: CASSPGRENEKLFF.

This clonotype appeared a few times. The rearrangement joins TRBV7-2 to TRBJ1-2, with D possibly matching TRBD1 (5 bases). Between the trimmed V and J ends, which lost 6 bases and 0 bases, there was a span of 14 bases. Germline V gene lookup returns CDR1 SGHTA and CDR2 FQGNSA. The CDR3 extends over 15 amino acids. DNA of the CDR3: TGTGCCAGCAGTCCTTCTCAGGGACCTAACTATGGCTACACCTTC. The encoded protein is CASSPSQGPNYGYTF.

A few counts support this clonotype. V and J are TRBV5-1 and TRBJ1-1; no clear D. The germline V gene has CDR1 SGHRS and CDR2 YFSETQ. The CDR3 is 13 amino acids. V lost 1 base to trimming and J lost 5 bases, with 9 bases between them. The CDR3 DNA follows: TGCGCCAGCAGCTTGCAGGTGGAGACTGAAGCTTTCTTT. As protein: CASSLQVETEAFF.

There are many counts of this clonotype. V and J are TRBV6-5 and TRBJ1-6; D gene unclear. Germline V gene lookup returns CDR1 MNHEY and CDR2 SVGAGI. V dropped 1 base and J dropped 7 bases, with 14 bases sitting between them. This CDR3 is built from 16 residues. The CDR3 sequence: CASSYFLQAGNSPLHF. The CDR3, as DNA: TGTGCCAGCAGTTACTTTTTGCAGGCCGGCAATTCACCCCTCCACTTT.

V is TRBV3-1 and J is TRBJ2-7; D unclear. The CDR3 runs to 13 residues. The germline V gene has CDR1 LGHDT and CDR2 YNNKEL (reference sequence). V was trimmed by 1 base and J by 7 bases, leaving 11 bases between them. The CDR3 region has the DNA TGTGCCAGCAGCCAAGCGACCTACCCTGAGCAGTACTTC. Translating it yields CASSQATYPEQYF.

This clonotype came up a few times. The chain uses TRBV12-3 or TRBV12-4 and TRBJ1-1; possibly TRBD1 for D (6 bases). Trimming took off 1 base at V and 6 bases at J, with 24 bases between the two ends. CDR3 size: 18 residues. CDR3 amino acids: CASSLGTAIARDVAEAFF. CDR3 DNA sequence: TGTGCCAGCAGTTTAGGGACAGCAATTGCCCGGGATGTGGCTGAAGCTTTCTTT.

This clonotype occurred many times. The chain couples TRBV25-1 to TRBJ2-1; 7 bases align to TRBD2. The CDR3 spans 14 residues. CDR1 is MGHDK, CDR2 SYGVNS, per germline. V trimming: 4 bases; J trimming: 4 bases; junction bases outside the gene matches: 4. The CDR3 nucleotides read TGTGCCAGCAGTGGTGCGGGGGTATACAATGAGCAGTTCTTC. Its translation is CASSGAGVYNEQFF.

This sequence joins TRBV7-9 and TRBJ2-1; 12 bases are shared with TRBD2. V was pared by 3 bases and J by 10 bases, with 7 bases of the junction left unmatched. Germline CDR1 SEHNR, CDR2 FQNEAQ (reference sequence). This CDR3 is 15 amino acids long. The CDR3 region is CASSFLAGGHREQFF. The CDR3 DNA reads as TGTGCCAGCAGCTTCCTAGCGGGGGGGCATAGGGAGCAGTTCTTC.

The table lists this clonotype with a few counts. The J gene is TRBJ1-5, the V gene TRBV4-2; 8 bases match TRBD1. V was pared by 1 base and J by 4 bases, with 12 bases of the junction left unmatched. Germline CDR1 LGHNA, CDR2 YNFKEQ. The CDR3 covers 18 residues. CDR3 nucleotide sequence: TGTGCCAGCAGCCAAGTATACGGCAGGGGGCTCACGAATCAGCCCCAGCATTTT. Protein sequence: CASSQVYGRGLTNQPQHF.

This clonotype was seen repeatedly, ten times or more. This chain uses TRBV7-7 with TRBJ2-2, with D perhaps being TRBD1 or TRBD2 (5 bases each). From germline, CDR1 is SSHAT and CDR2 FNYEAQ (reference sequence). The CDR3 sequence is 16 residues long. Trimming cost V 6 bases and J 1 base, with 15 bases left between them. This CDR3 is CASSLGRSLNTGELFF. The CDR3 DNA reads TGTGCCAGCAGTTTGGGACGGAGCTTGAACACCGGGGAGCTGTTTTTT. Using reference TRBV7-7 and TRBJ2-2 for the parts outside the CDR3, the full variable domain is GAGVSQSPRYKVTKRGQDVTLRCDPISSHATLYWYQQALGQGPEFLTYFNYEAQPDKSGLPSDRFSAERPEGSISTLTIQRTEQRDSAMYRCASSLGRSLNTGELFFGEGSRLTVL.

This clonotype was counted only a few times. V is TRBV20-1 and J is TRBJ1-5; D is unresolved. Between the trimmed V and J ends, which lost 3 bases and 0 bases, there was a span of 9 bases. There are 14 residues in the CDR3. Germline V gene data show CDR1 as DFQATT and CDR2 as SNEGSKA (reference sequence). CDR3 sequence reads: CSASPRYSNQPQHF. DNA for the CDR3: TGCAGTGCTAGTCCACGGTATAGCAATCAGCCCCAGCATTTT.

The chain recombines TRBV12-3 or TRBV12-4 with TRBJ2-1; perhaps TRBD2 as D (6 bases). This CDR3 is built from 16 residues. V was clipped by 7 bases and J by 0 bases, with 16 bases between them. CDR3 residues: CASTHRQTSSYNEQFF. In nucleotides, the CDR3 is TGTGCCAGCACTCATAGACAGACTAGCTCCTACAATGAGCAGTTCTTC.